This T cell receptor (beta chain) emerged from a study of T-cell reconstitution after alpha-beta-depleted transplantation in children (dated by TCRdb to 2016 to 2017). Broadly, across the study: Using TCR repertoire profiling, the study followed T-cell immune reconstitution in a quantitative way in children after TCRalphabeta/CD19-depleted allogeneic hematopoietic cell transplantation. Findings and caveats that apply to the study as a whole: In some patients, the high TCRbeta diversity seen at day 60 was put down to recipient T cells and intrathymic progenitors that had survived conditioning. The frequencies of hyperexpanded clones fell over the following months, and after one year, T-cell counts and TCRbeta diversity were mostly attributed to newly produced T cells. About two months after transplant, the apparently early recovery of alphabetaT-cell counts reportedly depended on just several hundred clones that had expanded rapidly and came from non-depleted graft cells.

This clonotype was seen more than once but under ten times. Its antigen is currently not known. No much larger clone is present one base from it, and per-base qualities are unavailable. CDR1 and CDR2 are drawn from the germline V gene: ENHRY, SYGVKD. The CDR3 starts with the cysteine, ends with the phenylalanine, and has 13 residues. Only the CDR3 part of the read is kept: 39 bases, read in frame from the first base. V lost 0 bases and J lost 7 bases; the stretch between them is 9 bases long. The sample's treatment or condition, from its label and the paper: allogeneic hematopoietic cell transplantation with graft depleted of TCRalphabeta T cells and CD19 B cells. The children who served as transplant recipients had been given grafts of TCRalphabeta/CD19-depleted allogeneic hematopoietic cells. Libraries were constructed by PCR. The run used an Illumina HiSeq 2500. TCR library preparation used molecular barcoding, with unique molecular identifiers applied to normalize quantification of the TCRbeta repertoire. Clones were called with MiXCR by TCRdb after fastp trimmed the public reads at Q25, and only in-frame beta chains were retained. A single entry per CDR3 protein holds the most common genes and DNA from its merged rows. Here the sample has 250,000 to 350,000 distinct CDR3 sequences; more than 20% occur a single time. Roughly 9.8% of the sample lies in the top ten.

This chain is built from TRBV10-3 and TRBJ2-5, with no confidently assigned D gene. Sequenced material: PBMCs, mostly from graft donor cells, taken 180 days after TCRalphabeta/CD19-depleted stem cell transplant. This receptor was taken from a male patient younger than 18 who had a stem cell transplant for acute lymphoblastic leukemia, so the T cells may come from the graft donor. The DNA sequence is as follows: TGTGCCATCAGTGAGTCGGTGTCGGCGACCCAGTACTTC. This is translated as CAISESVSATQYF.